This T cell receptor beta chain comes out of a study of blood T cells in healthy people across ages. Trimming removed 5 bases from V and 2 bases from J; junction bases left unmatched: 1. The CDR3 covers 15 residues. This clonotype occurred a few times. Through a sample-barcoded 5' primer and a J-beta primer mix, a second PCR was run for 7 to 11 cycles. Each CDR3 protein gets one entry after TCRdb re-called the 5' RACE reads with MiXCR. The sample holds more than 700,000 distinct CDR3 sequences, roughly 50% seen once. Sequenced sample: blood. The TCR was taken from a man older than 75 in good health. The rearrangement uses TRBV12-3 or TRBV12-4 and TRBJ2-5, with 14 bases lining up with TRBD2. The CDR3 DNA is TGTGCCAGCAGTCGACTAGCGGGAGGGCAAGAGACCCAGTACTTC. This encodes CASSRLAGGQETQYF.